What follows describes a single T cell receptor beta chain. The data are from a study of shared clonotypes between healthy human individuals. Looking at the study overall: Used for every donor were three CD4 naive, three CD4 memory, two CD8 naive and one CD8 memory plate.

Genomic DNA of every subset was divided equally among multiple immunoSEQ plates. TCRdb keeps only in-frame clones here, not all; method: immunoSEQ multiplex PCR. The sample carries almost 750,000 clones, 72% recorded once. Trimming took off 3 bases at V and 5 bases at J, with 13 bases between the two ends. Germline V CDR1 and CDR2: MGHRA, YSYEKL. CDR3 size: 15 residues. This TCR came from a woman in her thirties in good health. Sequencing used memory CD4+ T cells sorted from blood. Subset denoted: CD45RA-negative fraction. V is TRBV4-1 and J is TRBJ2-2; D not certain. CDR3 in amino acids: CASSHPGRWTGELFF. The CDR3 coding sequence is TGCGCCAGCAGCCACCCGGGTAGGTGGACCGGGGAGCTGTTTTTT.